Reported below is one T cell receptor (beta chain). The sample belongs to a study of OX40 agonist ivuxolimab in advanced cancers. Study at large: Every patient in dose escalation had hepatocellular carcinoma, melanoma, renal cell or head and neck cancer.

Repertoires were generated with immunoSEQ multiplex PCR, while TCRdb's copy carries only in-frame clones and drops some. Here the sample spans 85,000 to 100,000 clones, 90% to 95% being singletons. Germline CDR1 KGHSH, CDR2 LQKENI. This CDR3 spans 14 amino acids. Trimming took off 3 bases at V and 5 bases at J, with 13 bases between the two ends. The input for sequencing was CD4+ or CD8+ T cells sorted from blood, taken in a trial of the OX40 agonist ivuxolimab. This rearrangement joins TRBV18 to TRBJ2-5, with a possible D match to TRBD1 (6 bases). The clonotype comes from an adult with an advanced solid tumor such as melanoma, head and neck, liver or kidney cancer. CDR3 loop: CASSPRQVRETQYF. CDR3 DNA sequence: TGTGCCAGCTCACCTAGACAGGTCCGGGAGACCCAGTACTTC.